Below, 9 T cell receptor beta chains from the same sample are listed, as sequenced in a study of neurological immune-mediated disorders. TCRdb used MiXCR to reprocess the 5' RACE reads, holding one entry per CDR3 protein. Here the sample spans 80,000 or so distinct CDR3 sequences, around 9.9% being singletons. The source material was PBMCs. The source is a man in his forties or fifties in good health.

The table lists this clonotype with many counts. The chain combines TRBV5-1 with TRBJ1-1; TRBD1 is a possible D gene (5 bases). From germline, CDR1 is SGHRS and CDR2 YFSETQ. V was pared by 2 bases and J by 0 bases, with 11 bases between. This CDR3 is built from 15 residues. The CDR3 here is CASSLMTDMNTEAFF. CDR3 bases: TGCGCCAGCAGCTTAATGACGGACATGAACACTGAAGCTTTCTTT. The full variable domain, completed using reference TRBV5-1 and TRBJ1-1, is KAGVTQTPRYLIKTRGQQVTLSCSPISGHRSVSWYQQTPGQGLQFLFEYFSETQRNKGNFPGRFSGRQFSNSRSEMNVSTLELGDSALYLCASSLMTDMNTEAFFGQGTRLTVV.

This clonotype was picked up many times. The chain links TRBV12-3 or TRBV12-4 to TRBJ1-4; 12 nucleotides line up with TRBD1. This CDR3 is built from 18 residues. The J segment lost 3 bases and the V segment lost 10 bases, leaving 15 bases of the junction unmatched. The CDR3 reads CATARGTGGAAANEKLFF. In DNA, the CDR3 is TGTGCCACTGCGAGGGGGACAGGGGGCGCGGCGGCTAATGAAAAACTGTTTTTT.

This clonotype was counted many times. V is TRBV5-1 and J is TRBJ2-7, with 7 bases matching TRBD1. The germline gives CDR1 SGHRS, CDR2 YFSETQ. V gave up 6 bases and J gave up 0 bases; unmatched junction bases: 6. The CDR3 totals 14 residues. CDR3: CASNPGGGSYEQYF. CDR3 in DNA: TGCGCCAGCAACCCAGGGGGTGGCTCCTACGAGCAGTACTTC.

This clonotype was observed at least ten times. The chain carries TRBV7-2 and TRBJ2-7, with D maybe TRBD2 (7 bases). CDR1 and CDR2 (germline): SGHTA, FQGNSA. V lost 5 bases to trimming and J lost 3 bases, with 11 bases between them. This CDR3 comprises 13 residues. CDR3 loop: CASSGGADYEQYF. The CDR3 region has the DNA TGTGCCAGCAGCGGGGGGGCAGACTACGAGCAGTACTTC.

This clonotype was seen many times. The genes are TRBV7-8 and TRBJ2-1, with 9 nucleotides matching TRBD2. The CDR3 is 13 amino acids. J gave up 7 bases and V 5 bases, and 3 bases lay outside the gene matches. Germline assignment: CDR1 SGHVS and CDR2 FQNEAQ. The CDR3 DNA is TGTGCCAGCAGCGAGACTAGCGGAAATGAGCAGTTCTTC. Translated: CASSETSGNEQFF.

In its sample, this clonotype was seen many times. This chain uses TRBV5-1 with TRBJ1-1; D remains ambiguous. V dropped 2 bases and J dropped 3 bases, with 11 bases sitting between them. Germline assignment: CDR1 SGHRS and CDR2 YFSETQ. This CDR3 is built from 14 residues. CDR3 sequence: CASSFKGIDTEAFF. The CDR3 nucleotides are TGCGCCAGCAGCTTTAAAGGGATAGACACTGAAGCTTTCTTT.

This clonotype came up many times. The chain is built from TRBV28 and TRBJ2-7, with D maybe TRBD2 (6 bases). Germline values: CDR1 MDHEN, CDR2 SYDVKM. The germline V and J ends were trimmed by 10 bases and 2 bases, with 15 bases remaining between them. The CDR3 runs to 13 residues. CDR3 DNA sequence: TGTGCCACCCCGCGGGACCGCACCTACGAGCAGTACTTC. Its protein product is CATPRDRTYEQYF.

There are many counts of this clonotype. The J gene is TRBJ2-7, the V gene TRBV6-1; TRBD1 matches at 9 bases. The germline gives CDR1 MNHNS, CDR2 SASEGT. J lost 5 bases, V lost 5 bases, and 7 bases had no gene match. The CDR3 contains 14 residues. CDR3 sequence reads: CASSLPGQGHEQYF. The CDR3 DNA follows: TGTGCCAGCAGTCTTCCGGGACAGGGCCACGAGCAGTACTTC.

This clonotype was detected ten times or more. V usage is TRBV7-7 and J usage is TRBJ2-5, with D possibly matching TRBD2 (6 bases). The length of the CDR3 is 13 residues. The germline V gene encodes CDR1 SSHAT and CDR2 FNYEAQ (reference sequence). V lost 4 bases and J 2 bases, leaving 8 bases between the germline ends. The CDR3 DNA reads as TGTGCCAGCAGCTGGGACTTTCAAGAGACCCAGTACTTC. Protein: CASSWDFQETQYF. The whole variable domain, remainder taken from reference TRBV7-7 and TRBJ2-5, is GAGVSQSPRYKVTKRGQDVTLRCDPISSHATLYWYQQALGQGPEFLTYFNYEAQPDKSGLPSDRFSAERPEGSISTLTIQRTEQRDSAMYRCASSWDFQETQYFGPGTRLLVL.